These 31 T cell receptor beta chains were all obtained from the same sample, sequenced in a study of T cells expressing NK-cell markers. TCRdb re-analyzed the 5' RACE reads; it lists each CDR3 protein once, without DNA. The sample yields about 540,000 distinct CDR3 sequences, of which the top ten take up approximately 3.5%. Material: blood T cells: a sorted CD56 or NKG2C T cell subset, CD4+ or CD8+ T cells, or bulk PBMC T cells (not recorded which). Source of these receptors: a man younger than 35 in good health.

The rearrangement joins TRBV15 to TRBJ2-1; TCRdb proposes TRBD2, but this gene call is untestable without DNA. Germline-derived CDR1 and CDR2 are LNHNV and YYDKDF (reference sequence). The CDR3 extends over 14 amino acids. The CDR3: CATSRDPLAGEQFF.

The chain employs TRBV7-9 and TRBJ2-3; absent DNA, TCRdb's TRBD1 call cannot be checked. CDR3 length: 15 residues. Germline V gene data show CDR1 as SEHNR and CDR2 as FQNEAQ (reference sequence). This CDR3 reads CASSQLPLGTDTQYF. Full variable domain (missing parts from reference TRBV7-9 and TRBJ2-3): DTGVSQNPRHKITKRGQNVTFRCDPISEHNRLYWYRQTLGQGPEFLTYFQNEAQLEKSRLLSDRFSAERPKGSFSTLEIQRTEQGDSAMYLCASSQLPLGTDTQYFGPGTRLTVL.

V usage is TRBV6-5 and J usage is TRBJ2-1; TCRdb's assignment of TRBD1 cannot be checked, as there is no DNA. CDR1 and CDR2 (germline): MNHEY, SVGAGI. The CDR3 covers 11 residues. The CDR3 reads CASSSPVEQFF.

V usage is TRBV10-3 and J usage is TRBJ1-2. Germline values: CDR1 ENHRY, CDR2 SYGVKD. The CDR3 runs 14 residues. The CDR3 is CAIRGILVNYGYTF.

The CDR3 loop is CATSQGRLSSTDTQYF. This rearrangement joins TRBV25-1 to TRBJ2-3; TCRdb proposes TRBD1, but this gene call is untestable without DNA. This CDR3 is 16 amino acids long. Germline assignment: CDR1 MGHDK and CDR2 SYGVNS.

This chain uses TRBV20-1 with TRBJ2-1; TCRdb's assignment of TRBD2 cannot be checked, as there is no DNA. Germline CDR1 DFQATT, CDR2 SNEGSKA (reference sequence). The CDR3 extends over 15 amino acids. The CDR3 sequence: CSASGTSGRFNEQFF.

The chain has TRBV12-5 and TRBJ1-1. Germline CDR1 LGHNT, CDR2 FRNRAP. This CDR3 contains 12 residues. The CDR3 spells CASGRTHTEAFF.

The chain is built from TRBV27 and TRBJ2-4; lacking DNA, the TRBD1 call made by TCRdb goes unchecked. This CDR3 has 16 residues. In germline, CDR1 is MNHEY, CDR2 SMNVEV (reference sequence). The CDR3 is CASSPSYRGTKNIQYF.

This chain uses TRBV10-3 with TRBJ2-3; TCRdb outputs TRBD2, but without DNA this stays unchecked. Germline V gene sequence: CDR1 ENHRY, CDR2 SYGVKD. The CDR3 is made up of 14 amino acids. This CDR3 reads CATGERRSTDTQYF.

The chain couples TRBV19 to TRBJ2-7; without DNA, the TCRdb call of TRBD2 cannot be checked. The CDR3 runs 17 residues. The V gene's germline CDR1 is LNHDA and CDR2 SQIVND (reference sequence). CDR3 sequence: CASSIFGYRREPREQYF.

The rearrangement uses TRBV5-4 and TRBJ2-5; TCRdb names TRBD2, which stays unverified in the absence of DNA. Germline assignment: CDR1 SGHNT and CDR2 YYREEE (reference sequence). The CDR3 is 16 residues long. This chain's CDR3 is CASSFSGGGLRETQYF. Full variable domain (missing parts from reference TRBV5-4 and TRBJ2-5): ETGVTQSPTHLIKTRGQQVTLRCSSQSGHNTVSWYQQALGQGPQFIFQYYREEENGRGNFPPRFSGLQFPNYSSELNVNALELDDSALYLCASSFSGGGLRETQYFGPGTRLLVL.

The chain joins TRBV7-8 to TRBJ2-1; TCRdb's assignment of TRBD2 cannot be checked, as there is no DNA. The germline V gene has CDR1 SGHVS and CDR2 FQNEAQ. CDR3 length equals 15 residues. The CDR3 reads CASSLFRDYHNEQFF. The complete variable domain, with remaining parts taken from reference TRBV7-8 and TRBJ2-1, reads GAGVSQSPRYKVAKRGQDVALRCDPISGHVSLFWYQQALGQGPEFLTYFQNEAQLDKSGLPSDRFFAERPEGSVSTLKIQRTQQEDSAVYLCASSLFRDYHNEQFFGPGTRLTVL.

This sequence joins TRBV12-3 or TRBV12-4 and TRBJ2-2. The CDR3 loop spans 11 amino acids. The CDR3 here is CASRVTGELFF.

This chain connects TRBV28 to TRBJ2-5. The CDR3 consists of 13 residues. The germline gives CDR1 MDHEN, CDR2 SYDVKM. Here the CDR3 reads CASSAGYQETQYF.

The J gene is TRBJ1-6, the V gene TRBV5-1. The germline gives CDR1 SGHRS, CDR2 YFSETQ. The length of the CDR3 is 14 residues. This CDR3 is CASSEGTANSPLHF.

V usage is TRBV4-2 and J usage is TRBJ2-5; TCRdb's D gene call, TRBD1, goes unchecked for lack of DNA. The length of the CDR3 is 17 residues. Germline V gene sequence: CDR1 LGHNA, CDR2 YNFKEQ. The CDR3 sequence: CASSQRPGTGYEETQYF.

The J gene is TRBJ1-1, the V gene TRBV6-5; no DNA is available, so the TRBD1 call from TCRdb remains unchecked. Looked up from germline, CDR1 is MNHEY and CDR2 is SVGAGI. The CDR3 length is 15 residues. The CDR3: CASSYSNRGKSDAFF.

V and J are TRBV20-1 and TRBJ2-6; TCRdb lists TRBD2, though no DNA is available to test this call. Germline loops: CDR1 DFQATT, CDR2 SNEGSKA (reference sequence). CDR3 length: 17 residues. The CDR3 spells CSARASGAYSGANVLTF.

J is TRBJ2-1 and V is TRBV4-2; TCRdb's assignment of TRBD2 cannot be checked, as there is no DNA. CDR3 length: 15 residues. Looked up from germline, CDR1 is LGHNA and CDR2 is YNFKEQ. The CDR3: CASSPEAEGYNEQFF.

This rearrangement joins TRBV30 to TRBJ2-2; lacking DNA, the TRBD2 call made by TCRdb goes unchecked. This CDR3 has 12 amino acids. In germline, CDR1 is GTSNPN, CDR2 SVGIG (reference sequence). The CDR3 loop reads CAWRGLAGELFF.

The V gene is TRBV9, the J gene TRBJ2-1; no DNA is available, so the TRBD2 call from TCRdb remains unchecked. CDR3 length equals 14 residues. Germline CDR1 SGDLS, CDR2 YYNGEE. The CDR3 loop reads CASSGSGLEKEQFF.

The rearrangement joins TRBV12-3 or TRBV12-4 to TRBJ2-1; lacking DNA, the TRBD2 call made by TCRdb goes unchecked. CDR3 size: 18 residues. Here the CDR3 reads CASSLGGLAGGHRDEQFF.

The chain has TRBV12-3 or TRBV12-4 and TRBJ2-6; TCRdb selects TRBD1, and the lack of DNA leaves this call unchecked. This CDR3 is 20 amino acids long. The CDR3 sequence is CASSISKTGGFDAGANVLTF.

V and J are TRBV4-3 and TRBJ2-2. The germline CDR1 and CDR2 sequences are LGHNA and YSLEER. The CDR3 extends over 15 amino acids. The CDR3 is CASSRGGRGTGELFF.

This rearrangement joins TRBV5-1 to TRBJ2-5. The CDR3 spans 13 residues. Germline V gene data show CDR1 as SGHRS and CDR2 as YFSETQ. The CDR3 region is CASSLAQVETQYF.

CDR3 protein: CSADRGGDTEAFF. V gene TRBV29-1 combines with J gene TRBJ1-1; TCRdb designates TRBD1, a call that cannot be tested without DNA. The germline gives CDR1 SQVTM, CDR2 ANQGSEA. The CDR3 is 13 amino acids.

The chain is built from TRBV27 and TRBJ2-2; TCRdb names TRBD1, which stays unverified in the absence of DNA. Germline CDR1 and CDR2: MNHEY and SMNVEV (reference sequence). This CDR3 is 13 amino acids long. CDR3 sequence reads: CATGAVNTGELFF.

J is TRBJ2-7 and V is TRBV11-1; TCRdb lists TRBD2, though no DNA is available to test this call. CDR1 SGHAT and CDR2 FQDESV come from the germline V gene (reference sequence). The CDR3 loop spans 19 amino acids. The CDR3 sequence is CASSSNTGLAGRSSYEQYF. The variable domain in full, with the rest retrieved from reference TRBV11-1 and TRBJ2-7, is EAEVAQSPRYKITEKSQAVAFWCDPISGHATLYWYRQILGQGPELLVQFQDESVVDDSQLPKDRFSAERLKGVDSTLKIQPAELGDSAMYLCASSSNTGLAGRSSYEQYFGPGTRLTVT.

The rearrangement links TRBV27 to TRBJ2-3; without DNA, the TCRdb call of TRBD2 cannot be checked. Germline loops: CDR1 MNHEY, CDR2 SMNVEV (reference sequence). This CDR3 has 16 amino acids. The CDR3 region is CASSFLPVVRTDTQYF.

The gene calls are TRBV6-2 or TRBV6-3 and TRBJ2-5; TCRdb gives TRBD1 as the D gene, but with no DNA this cannot be confirmed. CDR1 and CDR2 (germline): MNHEY, SVGEGT. The CDR3 runs to 14 residues. The CDR3 reads CASSYWGQLETQYF.

The chain combines TRBV5-8 with TRBJ1-3; TCRdb calls TRBD1, which cannot be checked without DNA. The germline V gene encodes CDR1 SGHTS and CDR2 YDEGEE. This CDR3 has 17 amino acids. The CDR3 loop is CASRTTGGPSSGNTIYF.